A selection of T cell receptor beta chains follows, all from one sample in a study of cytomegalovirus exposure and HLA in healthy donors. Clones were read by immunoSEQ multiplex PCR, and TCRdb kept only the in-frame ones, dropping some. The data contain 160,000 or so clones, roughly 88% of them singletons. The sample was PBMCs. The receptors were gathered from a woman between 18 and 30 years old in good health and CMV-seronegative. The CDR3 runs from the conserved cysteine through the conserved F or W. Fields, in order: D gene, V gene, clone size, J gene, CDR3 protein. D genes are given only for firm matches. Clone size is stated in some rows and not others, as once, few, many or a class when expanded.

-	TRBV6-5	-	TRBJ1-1	CASSYSRGWTEAFF
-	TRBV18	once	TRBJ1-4	CASSLRQTTNEKLFF
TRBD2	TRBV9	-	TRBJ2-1	CASSRRAGGSSYNEQFF
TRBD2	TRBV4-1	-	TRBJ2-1	CASSLWRGGRGEDNEQFF
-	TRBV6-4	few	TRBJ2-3	CASSDSGRATDTQYF
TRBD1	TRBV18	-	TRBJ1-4	CASSPSDRVGKLFF
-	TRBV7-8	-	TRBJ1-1	CASSPREGTSAFF
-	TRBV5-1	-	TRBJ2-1	CASSTDSSYNEQFF
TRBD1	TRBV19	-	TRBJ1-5	CVSGQGADQPQHF
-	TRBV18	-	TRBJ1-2	CASSPGTGVGYGYTF
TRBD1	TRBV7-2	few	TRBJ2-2	CASRRTGTTGELFF
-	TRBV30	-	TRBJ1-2	CAWSVFQVGGYTF
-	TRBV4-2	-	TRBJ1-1	CASSQGFGRGDTEAFF
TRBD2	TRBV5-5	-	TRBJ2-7	CASSESGGGGYEQYF
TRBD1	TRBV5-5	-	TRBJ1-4	CASSSGTGGGNEKLFF
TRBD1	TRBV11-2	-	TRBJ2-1	CASSVGPRQGVNEQFF
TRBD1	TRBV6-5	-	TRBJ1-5	CASSWDSLGNQPQHF
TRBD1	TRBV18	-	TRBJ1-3	CASAQGQLISGNTIYF
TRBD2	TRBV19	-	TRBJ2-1	CASSIVGGGTIGEQFF
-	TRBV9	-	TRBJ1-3	CASSVHLLSSGNTIYF
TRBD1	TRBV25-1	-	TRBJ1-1	CASTSDRVAFF
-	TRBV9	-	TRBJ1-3	CASSPEGGYSGNTIYF
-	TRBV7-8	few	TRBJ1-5	CASSLDPGVISNQPQHF
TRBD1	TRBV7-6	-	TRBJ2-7	CASSSRGQGSYEQYF
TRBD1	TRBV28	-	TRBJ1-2	CASSLSYSQGARGYGYTF